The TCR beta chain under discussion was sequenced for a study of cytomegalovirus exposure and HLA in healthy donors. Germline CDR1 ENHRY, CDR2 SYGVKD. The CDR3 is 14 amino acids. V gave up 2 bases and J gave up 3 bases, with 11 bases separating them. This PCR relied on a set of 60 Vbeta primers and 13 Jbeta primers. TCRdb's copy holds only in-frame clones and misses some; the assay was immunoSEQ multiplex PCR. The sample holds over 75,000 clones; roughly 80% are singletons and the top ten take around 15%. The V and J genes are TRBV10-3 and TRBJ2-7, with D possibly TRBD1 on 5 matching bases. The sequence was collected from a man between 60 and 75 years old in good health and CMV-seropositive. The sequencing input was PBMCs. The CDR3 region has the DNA TGTGCCATCAGTGAGAGCCAGGGAATCTACGAGCAGTACTTC. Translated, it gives CAISESQGIYEQYF.